This T cell receptor beta chain was sequenced in a study of radiation and T cells in renal cell carcinoma. The V gene's germline CDR1 is SGHNT and CDR2 YYREEE (reference sequence). V was pared by 3 bases and J by 7 bases, with 19 bases of the junction left unmatched. The CDR3 runs 18 residues. Indicated time point: blood 4 weeks post-SBRT, at nephrectomy. Regarding treatment: 15 Gy SBRT to primary tumor, nephrectomy 4 weeks later. The table came from immunoSEQ multiplex PCR; TCRdb's copy has only in-frame clones and leaves some out. The repertoire has around 77,000 clones, approximately 87% of them found once; the top ten carry about 2.5%.

The TCR originated in a woman aged 60-75 years with renal cell carcinoma. The chain joins TRBV5-4 to TRBJ1-3; 7 bases align to TRBD1. The sample here was blood, taken from a patient whose treatment included radiotherapy and nephrectomy. Written as DNA, the CDR3 is TGTGCCAGCAGCTCGCCGGGGACGACAGGGCCCCATAGGAACACCATATATTTT. It is translated as CASSSPGTTGPHRNTIYF.